One T cell receptor beta chain is described in this entry. Its antigen is undetermined. Clones were read by immunoSEQ multiplex PCR, and TCRdb kept only the in-frame ones, dropping some. This sample has about 25,000 clones; around 85% occur once, and the top ten carry roughly 29%. This record belongs to a study of OX40 agonist ivuxolimab in advanced cancers. Across the whole study: Subjects had a mean age of roughly 60 years, with a range of 23 to 79; around 83% were male. The study, taken as a whole, reports: CD8+ T cells averaged more expanded clones than CD4+. CD4+ and CD8+ blood T cells expanded clonally by week 6 at 0.1 to 3.0 mg/kg.

V was pared by 5 bases and J by 6 bases, with 9 bases of the junction left unmatched. This CDR3 comprises 13 residues. Germline lookup yields CDR1 GTSNPN and CDR2 SVGIG (reference sequence). Cycle 7 day 1, cycle 4 day 1, and baseline were the timepoints at which blood was sampled. This material consisted of CD4+ or CD8+ T cells sorted from blood, taken in a trial of the OX40 agonist ivuxolimab. V and J are TRBV30 and TRBJ1-2, with 7 bases that match TRBD1. The sequence came from an adult with an advanced solid tumor such as melanoma, head and neck, liver or kidney cancer. The CDR3 loop reads CAWVLQGLHGYTF. The CDR3 coding sequence is TGTGCCTGGGTGCTACAGGGGCTACATGGCTACACCTTC.